This entry features one TCR beta chain sequence. Per the original methods: Reference gene primer amplification gave nucleated cell count estimates. Sequencing was performed with immunoSEQ multiplex PCR; in TCRdb, only in-frame clones are kept and a portion is missing. V, J and clone size are taken as reported in that table, and D and trimming were inferred from the DNA itself. The sample holds around 62,000 clones, 84% seen once. Per the germline V gene, CDR1 is LGHDT and CDR2 is YNNKEL (reference sequence). The CDR3 loop spans 18 amino acids. Trimming at V came to 1 base and at J to 3 bases, leaving 11 bases not matched to a gene. The data belong to a study of blood T cell repertoires in COVID-19. The overall study: Italy, Spain and the United States were the sources of the convalescent and acute COVID-19 samples. PBMCs, B-cell-depleted T cells, or T cells were the source of the cDNA or gDNA that made up the material.

J is TRBJ2-1 and V is TRBV3-1 (or the pseudogene TRBV3-2), with TRBD1 matching 8 bases. Input material: peripheral blood. This TCR was sampled from a man aged 45-65 years with active COVID-19. The CDR3 is CASSQGQGARGVYNEQFF. The CDR3 region has the DNA TGTGCCAGCAGCCAAGGGCAGGGGGCCAGGGGGGTCTACAATGAGCAGTTCTTC.